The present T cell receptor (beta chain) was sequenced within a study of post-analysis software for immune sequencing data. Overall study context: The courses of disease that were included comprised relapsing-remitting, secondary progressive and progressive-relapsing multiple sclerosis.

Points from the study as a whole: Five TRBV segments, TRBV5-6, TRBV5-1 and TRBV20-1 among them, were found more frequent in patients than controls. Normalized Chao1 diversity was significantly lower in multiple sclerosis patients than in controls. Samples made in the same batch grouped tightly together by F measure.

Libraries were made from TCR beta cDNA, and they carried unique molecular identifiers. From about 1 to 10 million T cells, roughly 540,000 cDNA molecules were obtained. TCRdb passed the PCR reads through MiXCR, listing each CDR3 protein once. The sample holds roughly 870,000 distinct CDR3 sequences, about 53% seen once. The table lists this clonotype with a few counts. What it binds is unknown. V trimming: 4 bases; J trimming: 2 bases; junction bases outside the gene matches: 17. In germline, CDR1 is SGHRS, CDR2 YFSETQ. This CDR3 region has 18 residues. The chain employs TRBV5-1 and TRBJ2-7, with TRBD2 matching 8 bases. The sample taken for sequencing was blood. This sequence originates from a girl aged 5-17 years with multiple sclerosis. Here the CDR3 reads CASSPLPPSTSATYEQYF. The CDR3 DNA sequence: TGCGCCAGCAGCCCCTTACCCCCCTCGACTAGCGCGACCTACGAGCAGTACTTC.